This T cell receptor (beta chain) is drawn from a study of T cell responses to AZD1222 COVID-19 vaccine (dated by TCRdb to the early 2020s). Background on the whole study: Because spike-specific TCR depth and breadth did not differ between the two schedules, AZD1222 recipients who got a second dose at roughly 4 weeks were pooled with those who got a second dose at roughly 12 weeks. TCR sequencing covered fewer than 250 trial participants: 207 given two doses of AZD1222 and 26 given two doses of MenACWY control vaccine. Trial participants were enrolled by age into subgroups of 18-55, 56-69 and 70-plus years, and roughly 150, 30 and 60 TCR-sequenced participants, respectively, were included in these subgroups. Overall results and qualifications from the work: Conclusions about previously exposed vaccinees are limited because only five or six AZD1222 recipients were SARS-CoV-2 seropositive at baseline. Because no samples from the day 14 peak response were available, repertoires could be characterized only after the peak T cell response. CD4 TCRs associated with the vaccine covered the entire spike protein, and the dominant responses were in regions 160-218 and 743-854. The 56-69-year group was small, and its depth increase did not reach significance, likely because of low power. Nearly half of unique spike-specific TCRs reportedly recognized epitopes outside regions mutated in the B.1.351 and B.1.1.7 variants. Participants were mostly white British and included more females than males, and it was suggested by the authors that clonal diversity may have been underestimated. Spike-specific TCR breadth and depth rose significantly after two AZD1222 doses compared with day 0 and with MenACWY recipients.

This clone appeared once. Its cognate antigen has yet to be identified. Qualities for individual bases were not recorded, and no much larger clone is one base off. This specimen includes other DNA sequences encoding the same CDR3. The intended sense of this specimen's time point label: baseline before first vaccination. The vaccinee samples were drawn from two UK trials, COV001 and COV002, one of which was a single-blind randomized controlled phase 2/3 trial testing AZD1222 (ChAdOx1 nCoV-19) in healthy adults. For TCRbeta chain sequencing, PBMC samples were collected from trial participants at day 0 and at day 28 after the second dose. CDR1 and CDR2 (SGHRS, YFSETQ) derive from the germline V gene. Reading from cysteine to phenylalanine, the CDR3 counts 13 amino acids. Kept here is only the CDR3 DNA, which spans 39 bases and is read in frame from base 1. At the junction V is shortened by 0 bases and J by 5 bases, with 8 bases in between.

The CDR3 regions of human TCRbeta chains were subjected to immunosequencing. Regarding the original processing steps: TCRs in the repertoires were matched against a reference library of SARS-CoV-2-specific TCRs that had been generated with the MIRA antigen-specificity platform. Breadth meant the fraction of unique TCRs that were SARS-CoV-2-associated, whereas depth meant the fraction of total T cells that were SARS-CoV-2-associated. Each spike-specific TCR was assigned to its reactive spike region and to a CD4 or CD8 class using the MIRA data. Log10-transformed breadth and depth values were compared by one-way ANOVA with Sidak's multiple comparisons tests. TCRdb holds this immuneACCESS table with in-frame rearrangements only. Some clones are missing; in checked studies, unresolved V genes explain under half, and the rest has no known cause. V and J calls and clone size are as listed in that table; D and trimming were resolved from the DNA. In all, the sample holds 130,000 to 150,000 clones, and 92% of those were seen once. The ten most abundant clones make up about 2.1% of the sample.

The input for sequencing was peripheral blood, taken on day 0 of AZD1222 vaccination. The TCR was taken from an adult in good health. The sequence links TRBV5-1 to TRBJ1-1, and possibly TRBD1, on 5 matching bases. The CDR3 sequence is CASSLGGETEAFF. The DNA sequence is TGCGCCAGCAGCTTGGGAGGGGAAACTGAAGCTTTCTTT.